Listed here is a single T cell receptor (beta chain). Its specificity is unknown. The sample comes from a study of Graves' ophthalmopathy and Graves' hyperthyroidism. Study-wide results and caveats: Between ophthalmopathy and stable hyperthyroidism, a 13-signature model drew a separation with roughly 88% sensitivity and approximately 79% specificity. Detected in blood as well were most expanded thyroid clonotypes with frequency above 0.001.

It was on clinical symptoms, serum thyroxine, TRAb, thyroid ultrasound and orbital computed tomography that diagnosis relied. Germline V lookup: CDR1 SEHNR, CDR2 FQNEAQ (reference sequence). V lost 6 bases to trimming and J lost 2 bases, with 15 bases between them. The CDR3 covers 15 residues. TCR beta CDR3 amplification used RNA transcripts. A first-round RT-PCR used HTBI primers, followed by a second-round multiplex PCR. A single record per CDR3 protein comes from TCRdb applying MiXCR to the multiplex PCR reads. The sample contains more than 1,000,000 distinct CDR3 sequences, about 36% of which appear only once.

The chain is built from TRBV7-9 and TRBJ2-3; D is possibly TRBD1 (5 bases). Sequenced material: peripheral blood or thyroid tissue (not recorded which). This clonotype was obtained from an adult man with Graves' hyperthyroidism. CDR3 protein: CASRSARANTDTQYF. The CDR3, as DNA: TGTGCCAGCAGATCAGCCAGGGCCAACACAGATACGCAGTATTTT.